A single sample gave rise to the 12 T cell receptor beta chains below, sequenced in a study of blood T cell repertoires in COVID-19. This table comes from immunoSEQ multiplex PCR, and its TCRdb copy is limited to in-frame clones, with some not included. The profile shows 200,000 to 250,000 clones, 80% of them singletons. Sequenced sample: peripheral blood. The receptors were gathered from a woman aged 70-85 years with acute or convalescent COVID-19.

A few counts support this clone. The J gene is TRBJ2-1, the V gene TRBV24-1; 12 bases are shared with TRBD2. The CDR3 totals 20 residues. V gave up 6 bases and J gave up 0 bases; unmatched junction bases: 14. CDR1 and CDR2 from the germline V gene are KGHDR and SFDVKD. CDR3 amino acids: CATSRAEGLAGYGSYNEQFF. In nucleotides, the CDR3 is TGTGCCACCAGTCGCGCCGAGGGACTAGCGGGCTATGGCTCCTACAATGAGCAGTTCTTC.

The chain uses TRBV4-1 and TRBJ1-1, with 8 nucleotides matching TRBD1. Germline-derived CDR1 and CDR2 are MGHRA and YSYEKL. CDR3 size: 14 residues. With V trimmed by 8 bases and J by 0 bases, 5 bases remained unmatched. The CDR3 loop is CASARDRMNTEAFF. The CDR3 nucleotides are TGCGCCAGCGCTCGGGACAGGATGAACACTGAAGCTTTCTTT.

The J gene is TRBJ2-2, the V gene TRBV2; D is ambiguous. V lost 1 base and J 6 bases, leaving 12 bases between the germline ends. Germline V gives CDR1 SNHLY, CDR2 FYNNEI. This CDR3 is 15 amino acids long. The DNA for the CDR3 is TGTGCCAGCAGTGAAGTTGGTAGCATTTCCGGGGAGCTGTTTTTT. This encodes CASSEVGSISGELFF.

In nucleotides, the CDR3 is TGTGCCATCAGTGACGACGGGGGGGTATCCAATGAGCAGTTCTTC. Protein: CAISDDGGVSNEQFF. The chain is built from TRBV10-3 and TRBJ2-1; 8 bases map to TRBD2. CDR1 is ENHRY and CDR2 is SYGVKD in the germline V gene. The CDR3 runs 15 residues. V trimming: 3 bases; J trimming: 6 bases; junction bases outside the gene matches: 7.

This sequence joins TRBV6-5 and TRBJ2-5, with TRBD2 matching over 8 bases. Germline-derived CDR1 and CDR2 are MNHEY and SVGAGI. This CDR3 is 13 amino acids long. Trimming took 8 bases from V and 2 from J; bases not matched to a gene: 4. As DNA, the CDR3 is TGTGCCAGCCGTATAGCGGGGCAAGAGACCCAGTACTTC. This sequence encodes CASRIAGQETQYF.

Turning to this clone: Different DNA sequences within this sample yield the same CDR3. The V call is TRBV14, the J call TRBJ1-2; D gene ambiguous. Germline values: CDR1 SGHDN, CDR2 FVKESK. Between the trimmed V and J ends, which lost 4 bases and 5 bases, there was a span of 8 bases. This CDR3 has 12 residues. The CDR3 here is CASSRSDYGYTF. The CDR3 DNA follows: TGTGCCAGCAGCCGCAGTGATTATGGCTACACCTTC. Looking up the rest from reference TRBV14 and TRBJ1-2 gives the full variable domain: EAGVTQFPSHSVIEKGQTVTLRCDPISGHDNLYWYRRVMGKEIKFLLHFVKESKQDESGMPNNRFLAERTGGTYSTLKVQPAELEDSGVYFCASSRSDYGYTFGSGTRLTVV.

The J gene is TRBJ2-1, the V gene TRBV6-5, with TRBD1 matching 8 bases. Looked up from germline, CDR1 is MNHEY and CDR2 is SVGAGI. There are 13 residues in the CDR3. V was pared by 2 bases and J by 8 bases, with 2 bases of the junction left unmatched. In DNA, the CDR3 is TGTGCCAGCAGTTACGTCAGGGGGCATGAGCAGTTCTTC. This encodes CASSYVRGHEQFF.

This chain joins TRBV4-1 and TRBJ2-5; 9 bases are shared with TRBD1. V dropped 3 bases and J dropped 10; count of bases not matched to a gene: 12. The CDR3 is 15 amino acids. Germline loops: CDR1 MGHRA, CDR2 YSYEKL. For the CDR3, the DNA is TGCGCCAGCAGCCAGCGGGACAGGGAGATAAAAAACCAGTACTTC. Protein sequence: CASSQRDREIKNQYF.

The chain joins TRBV3-1 (or the pseudogene TRBV3-2) to TRBJ2-1; perhaps TRBD2 as D (5 bases). The CDR3 runs to 11 residues. Germline V CDR1 and CDR2: LGHDT, YNNKEL (reference sequence). Between the trimmed V and J ends, which lost 5 bases and 6 bases, there was a span of 5 bases. Written as DNA, the CDR3 is TGTGCCAGCAGCAGCGGCAATGAGCAGTTCTTC. It translates to CASSSGNEQFF.

J is TRBJ2-2 and V is TRBV6-5; 7 positions match TRBD1. Germline V CDR1 and CDR2: MNHEY, SVGAGI. V lost 7 bases and J lost 8; bases outside the gene matches: 10. This CDR3 is built from 14 residues. The CDR3 loop reads CASTPMTGNGELFF. CDR3 DNA: TGTGCCAGCACCCCAATGACAGGGAATGGGGAGCTGTTTTTT.

The rearrangement links TRBV27 to TRBJ1-5; 9 bases match TRBD1. Per germline, CDR1 MNHEY and CDR2 SMNVEV (reference sequence). This CDR3 is 15 amino acids long. V was pared by 6 bases and J by 4 bases, with 7 bases of the junction left unmatched. The CDR3 nucleotides read TGTGCCAGCAGGTCCGACGGACAGGGGAATCAGCCCCAGCATTTT. As protein: CASRSDGQGNQPQHF.

CDR3 loop: CASSKTAGILSGANVLTF. The CDR3 nucleotides are TGTGCCAGCAGCAAGACCGCAGGCATACTCTCTGGGGCCAACGTCCTGACTTTC. V is TRBV7-6 and J is TRBJ2-6; no definite D call. CDR1 is SGHVS and CDR2 is FNYEAQ in the germline V gene. The CDR3 spans 18 residues. Trimming left V 5 bases short and J 0 bases short, with 17 bases between. Combining the CDR3 with reference TRBV7-6 and TRBJ2-6 gives the whole variable domain GAGVSQSPRYKVTKRGQDVALRCDPISGHVSLYWYRQALGQGPEFLTYFNYEAQQDKSGLPNDRFSAERPEGSISTLTIQRTEQRDSAMYRCASSKTAGILSGANVLTFGAGSRLTVL.